This TCR beta chain emerged from a study of T cells in Graves' hyperthyroidism and ophthalmopathy. General observations from the study: Model-based prediction identified ophthalmopathy a median 6.5 months prior to its onset. Most thyroid clonotypes expanded above 0.001 appeared in blood too.

The source material, RNA transcripts, was used to amplify TCR beta CDR3 regions. Researchers ran a first-round RT-PCR on the TCR CDR3 using the HTBI primer set. MiXCR, applied by TCRdb to the multiplex PCR reads, yields one record per CDR3 protein. The sample lists 450,000 to 650,000 distinct CDR3 sequences, 17% occurring once. This clonotype has only one observation. Its cognate antigen is unknown. A clone one base away is much larger, so this may be a read error. The junction had 6 bases not matched to a gene; V was cut back by 5 bases and J by 4 bases. This CDR3 contains 14 residues. Germline V gives CDR1 GTSNPN, CDR2 SVGIG (reference sequence).

The chain combines TRBV30 with TRBJ1-5; 9 nucleotides match TRBD1. The specimen was blood. The sequence came from a woman in her late teens or twenties with Graves' ophthalmopathy. For the CDR3, the DNA is TGTGCCTGGGCCTCGGGACAGGGAAATCAGCCCCAGCATTTT. Encoded protein: CAWASGQGNQPQHF.